This T cell receptor beta chain was observed in a study of blood T cell repertoires in COVID-19. Original data processing: Reference gene primers were amplified, and this amplification served to estimate nucleated cell counts. Clones were read by immunoSEQ multiplex PCR, and TCRdb kept only the in-frame ones, dropping some. That table supplies the V and J calls and clone size; D and trimming were determined from the DNA. The sample holds a few hundred thousand clones, 85% seen once. V was trimmed by 8 bases and J by 4 bases, leaving 14 bases between them. CDR3 size: 13 residues. This TCR was recovered from a man in his forties with acute or convalescent COVID-19. The chain uses TRBV12-3 or TRBV12-4 and TRBJ1-2; D is unclear. Sequencing was carried out using peripheral blood. CDR3 nucleotides: TGTGCCAGCTCCCGGGTTACCTTCTATGGCTACACCTTC. Translating gives CASSRVTFYGYTF.